This T cell receptor (beta chain) was sequenced for a study of T cells after yellow fever vaccination. A process of 5'RACE template switching, which added a universal primer site and UMIs, was used to make TCR cDNA. Each CDR3 protein gets one entry after TCRdb re-called the 5' RACE reads with MiXCR. The sample has around 50,000 distinct CDR3 sequences, roughly 7.3% seen once. The germline gives CDR1 SEHNR, CDR2 FQNEAQ (reference sequence). CDR3 length: 14 residues. The germline V and J ends were trimmed by 5 bases and 2 bases, with 12 bases remaining between them. This clonotype was seen many times. The specimen comprised CD8+ T cells sorted from PBMCs, sampled less than 18 days after the first yellow fever vaccination. The chain recombines TRBV7-9 with TRBJ2-5, with D unclear. The receptor comes from a man younger than 35 who received the YFV17D yellow fever vaccine. CDR3 amino acids: CASSLSRSQETQYF. CDR3 DNA sequence: TGTGCCAGCAGCCTCAGCAGGTCTCAAGAGACCCAGTACTTC. Combining the CDR3 with reference TRBV7-9 and TRBJ2-5 gives the whole variable domain DTGVSQNPRHKITKRGQNVTFRCDPISEHNRLYWYRQTLGQGPEFLTYFQNEAQLEKSRLLSDRFSAERPKGSFSTLEIQRTEQGDSAMYLCASSLSRSQETQYFGPGTRLLVL.